This TCR beta chain was documented in a study of CD8 T cells in Susac syndrome. This CDR3 comprises 12 residues. Trimming took off 5 bases at V and 6 bases at J, with 10 bases between the two ends. Germline values: CDR1 LNHNV, CDR2 YYDKDF (reference sequence). Random-hexamer reverse transcription was applied to roughly 0.45 to 1 ug RNA. The method of amplification for TCR beta CDR3 was immunoSEQ multiplex PCR, covering 54 Vbeta and 13 Jbeta. TCRdb processed the immunoSEQ multiplex PCR reads anew with MiXCR; each CDR3 protein has one entry. Here the sample spans 150,000 to 200,000 distinct CDR3 sequences, around 95% being singletons.

The sample comprised CD4+ T cells from PBMCs. The TCR was taken from a human donor in good health. The chain employs TRBV15 and TRBJ1-2; D is uncertain. For the CDR3, the DNA is TGTGCCACCAGCTCGGGGAAGGATGGCTACACCTTC. Its protein product is CATSSGKDGYTF.